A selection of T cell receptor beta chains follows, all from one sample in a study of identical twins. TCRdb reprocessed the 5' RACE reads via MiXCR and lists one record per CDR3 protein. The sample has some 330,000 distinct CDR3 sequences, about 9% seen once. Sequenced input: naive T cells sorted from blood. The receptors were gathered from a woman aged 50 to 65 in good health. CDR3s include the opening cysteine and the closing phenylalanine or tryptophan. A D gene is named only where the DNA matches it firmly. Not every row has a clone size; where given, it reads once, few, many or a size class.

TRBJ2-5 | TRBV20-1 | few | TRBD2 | TGCAGTGCTCCCCAGGGACTAGCGGGAAGGGAGACCCAGTACTTC | CSAPQGLAGRETQYF
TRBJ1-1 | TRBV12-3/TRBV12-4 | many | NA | TGTGCCAGCAGTTTAAGTGGAGCAGGGGAAACTTTCTTT | CASSLSGAGETFF
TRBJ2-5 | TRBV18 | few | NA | TGTGCCAGCTCACGATCTTTACAAGAGACCCAGTACTTC | CASSRSLQETQYF
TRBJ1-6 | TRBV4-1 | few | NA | TGCGCCAGCAGCCAAAGAAGATTTGATAATTCACCCCTCCACTTT | CASSQRRFDNSPLHF
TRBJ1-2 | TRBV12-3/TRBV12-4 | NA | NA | TGTGCCAGCAGTTTTGTAGGGTTGAATGGCTACACCTTC | CASSFVGLNGYTF
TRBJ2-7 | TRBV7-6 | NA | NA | TGTGCCAGCAGCTTATCAGGCGGGAACACCCTGTACTTC | CASSLSGGNTLYF
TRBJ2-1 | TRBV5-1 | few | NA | TGCGCCAGCAGCTTGGACTCCCCCAGGAATGAGCAGTTCTTC | CASSLDSPRNEQFF
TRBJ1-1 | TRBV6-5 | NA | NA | TGTGCCAGCAGGGACTCCTATACCGGAACTGAAGCTTTCTTT | CASRDSYTGTEAFF
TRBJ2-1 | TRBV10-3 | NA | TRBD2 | TGTGCCATCAGTGAGTACGGACCGGGACTAGCGGGACGTGAGCAGTTCTTC | CAISEYGPGLAGREQFF
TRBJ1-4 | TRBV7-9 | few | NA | TGTGCCAGCAGCCCCGGGGCTCTTAGAGGAACTAATGAAAAACTGTTTTTT | CASSPGALRGTNEKLFF
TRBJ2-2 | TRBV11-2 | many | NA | TGTGCCAGCAGCGGCTACCGGGAGCTGTTTTTT | CASSGYRELFF
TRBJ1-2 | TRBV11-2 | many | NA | TGTGCCAGCAGCCGCATTGGGACGGTAGCTAACTATGGCTACACCTTC | CASSRIGTVANYGYTF
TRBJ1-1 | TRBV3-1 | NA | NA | TGTGCCAGCAGCCAAGGGAGGTCCACTGAAGCTTTCTTT | CASSQGRSTEAFF
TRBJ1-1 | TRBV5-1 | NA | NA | TGCGCCAGCAGCGGGGGCCCTCTCGGGAACACTGAAGCTTTCTTT | CASSGGPLGNTEAFF
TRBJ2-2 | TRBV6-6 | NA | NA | TGTGCCAGCAGTTCGCGCCAGGGGACCGGGGAGCTGTTTTTT | CASSSRQGTGELFF
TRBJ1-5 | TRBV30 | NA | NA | TGTGCCTGGAGTGAACGTGCTGATCAGCCCCAGCATTTT | CAWSERADQPQHF
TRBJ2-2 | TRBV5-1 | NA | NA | TGCGCCAGCAGCTTGGGTGGCAGCCGGATCACCGGGGAGCTGTTTTTT | CASSLGGSRITGELFF
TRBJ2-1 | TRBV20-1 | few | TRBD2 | TGCAGTGCTAGAGTTGTAGCGGGCCCCAACCCAGCCTACAATGAGCAGTTCTTC | CSARVVAGPNPAYNEQFF
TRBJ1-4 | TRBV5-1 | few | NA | TGCGCCAGCAGCCTGCACGAAAAACTGTTTTTT | CASSLHEKLFF
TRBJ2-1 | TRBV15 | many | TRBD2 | TGTGCCACCTGGGGGGGGAGCGGGAATGAGCAGTTCTTC | CATWGGSGNEQFF